This TCR beta chain stems from a study of cytomegalovirus exposure and HLA in healthy donors. Study conclusions and caveats: Reported results showed that the classifier diagnosed cytomegalovirus status with high specificity and sensitivity.

PCR primers comprised 60 Vbeta and 13 Jbeta primers. The protocol was immunoSEQ multiplex PCR, while the TCRdb copy is restricted to in-frame clones and leaves out a portion. The sample carries under 200,000 clones, less than 80% recorded once. The CDR3 is made up of 16 amino acids. CDR1 and CDR2 (germline): SGHAT, FQNNGV. Trimming cost V 3 bases and J 1 base; bases outside gene matches: 6. In this sample, this clone turned up once. Its antigen is not identified. This chain joins TRBV11-2 and TRBJ2-1; 7 bases align to TRBD2. This sequence originates from a middle-aged woman in good health and CMV-seronegative. The sample taken for sequencing was PBMCs. DNA for the CDR3: TGTGCCAGCAGCTTCGGTTGGGGGGGGTCCTACAATGAGCAGTTCTTC. Its protein is CASSFGWGGSYNEQFF.